These T cell receptor beta chains were read from a single sample in a study of regulatory T cells in long-lasting Graves disease. TCRdb reanalysed the multiplex PCR reads using MiXCR and keeps one entry per CDR3 protein. The data show hundreds of thousands of distinct CDR3 sequences, less than 20% seen once. A further study also used this sample, focusing on T cells in Graves' hyperthyroidism and ophthalmopathy.

The material was peripheral blood mononuclear cells (PBMCs), obtained at new diagnosis, from a patient treated with antithyroid drugs. These receptors originate from a woman in her 30s with Graves disease. CDR3s include the opening cysteine and the closing phenylalanine or tryptophan. A D gene is named only where the DNA matches it firmly. Not every row has a clone size; where given, it reads once, few, many or a size class.

>TRBV13|TRBJ1-4|few|.
TGTGCCAGCAGCTTAGGTGGGGCCGTTGGGGCTAATGAAAAACTGTTTTTT
CASSLGGAVGANEKLFF
>TRBV2|TRBJ2-3|many|.
TGTGCCAGCAGTGAACTAGCCTTCACAGATACGCAGTATTTT
CASSELAFTDTQYF
>TRBV9|TRBJ2-2|.|.
TGTGCCAGCAGCGTCGTTACGGGTACGAACACCGGGGAGCTGTTTTTT
CASSVVTGTNTGELFF
>TRBV20-1|TRBJ2-5|many|TRBD2
TGCAGTGCGCCTGTTCCGGGACTAGGGGCCGTAAACTTC
CSAPVPGLGAVNF
>TRBV29-1|TRBJ2-2|.|.
TGCAGCGCCACCCGATTAACCGGGGAGCTGTTTTTT
CSATRLTGELFF
>TRBV9|TRBJ2-1|few|TRBD2
TGTGCCAGCAGCGTCCCTCGGGGAGGGCGGAGCTCCTACAATGAGCAGTTCTTC
CASSVPRGGRSSYNEQFF
>TRBV6-1|TRBJ1-2|many|.
TGTGCCAGCAGTCCCGCTCCGGGGGGCTACACCTTC
CASSPAPGGYTF
>TRBV19|TRBJ1-2|.|.
TGTGCCAGTAGCATCGACAGAAACTATGGCTACACCTTC
CASSIDRNYGYTF
>TRBV29-1|TRBJ2-1|few|TRBD2
TGCAGCGTCCAGGGACTAGCGGGAGGAAGGAATGAGCAGTTCTTC
CSVQGLAGGRNEQFF
>TRBV6-1|TRBJ1-1|many|.
TGTGCCAGCAGTCGCGGCCAGATGAACACTGAAGCTTTCTTT
CASSRGQMNTEAFF
>TRBV10-2|TRBJ2-5|.|TRBD2
TGCGCCAGCATCGGGGGGGGGGCCGGACAAGAGACCCAGTACTTC
CASIGGGAGQETQYF
>TRBV28|TRBJ1-2|many|.
TGTGCCAGCAGGACGACAGGAATGTATGGCTACACCTTC
CASRTTGMYGYTF
>TRBV7-9|TRBJ1-1|many|.
TGTGCCAGCAGCTTTCTTCTCACTGAAGCTTTCTTT
CASSFLLTEAFF
>TRBV27|TRBJ2-7|many|.
TGTGCCAGCACCCTCGTTCGTGGGGCCGAGCAGTACTTC
CASTLVRGAEQYF
>TRBV24-1|TRBJ2-7|.|.
TGTGCCCCCCGTGGCTATTCCTACGAGCAGTACTTC
CAPRGYSYEQYF
>TRBV12-3/TRBV12-4|TRBJ2-7|.|TRBD1
TGTGCCAGCAACGTGGACAGGGGGATTGGCGAGCAGTACTTC
CASNVDRGIGEQYF
>TRBV30|TRBJ1-3|.|.
TGTGCCTGGAGTTTTGACAGGCTATTGGGATCCTCTGGAAACACCATATATTTT
CAWSFDRLLGSSGNTIYF
>TRBV7-9|TRBJ1-4|few|.
TGTGCCGTTCAAGTTGGGGAAAAACTGTTTTTT
CAVQVGEKLFF
>TRBV7-8|TRBJ1-3|once|.
TGTGCCAGCAGGAGAGGACCATACTCTGGAAACACCATATATTTT
CASRRGPYSGNTIYF
>TRBV6-1|TRBJ2-5|.|.
TGTGCCAGCAGATTGGCCTCCATGGGGGAGACCCAGTACTTC
CASRLASMGETQYF
>TRBV5-1|TRBJ2-7|.|.
TGCGCCAGCAGCATAACAGGGAACTACGAGCAGTACTTC
CASSITGNYEQYF
>TRBV7-9|TRBJ2-1|many|.
TGTGCCAGCAGGAAGACCGACAATGAGCAGTTCTTC
CASRKTDNEQFF
>TRBV19|TRBJ1-2|few|.
TGTGCCAGTAGTACAACGGGAGGCTACACCTTC
CASSTTGGYTF
>TRBV7-8|TRBJ2-5|few|.
TGTGCCAGCAGCTTAGGATGGTCTCCCAGCCAAGAGACCCAGTACTTC
CASSLGWSPSQETQYF
>TRBV12-3/TRBV12-4|TRBJ2-7|many|.
TGTGCCAGCAGTTGGGTGGGCGGAGCCTACGAGCAGTACTTC
CASSWVGGAYEQYF
>TRBV5-1|TRBJ2-3|few|.
TGCGCCAGCAGCTTGGTAGGGGGGGCAGATACGCAGTATTTT
CASSLVGGADTQYF
>TRBV10-3|TRBJ2-7|many|.
TGTGCCATCAGCGGGGTCCCCGCCTACGAGCAGTACTTC
CAISGVPAYEQYF
>TRBV20-1|TRBJ2-7|few|.
TGCAGTGCTAGGGACCCCCACGGGACCATGGTGGCCTACGAGCAGTACTTC
CSARDPHGTMVAYEQYF
>TRBV7-2|TRBJ2-3|few|.
TGTGCCAGCAGCTTATTCTTGACACCTACTAGCACAGATACGCAGTATTTT
CASSLFLTPTSTDTQYF
>TRBV27|TRBJ1-1|many|TRBD1
TGTGCCAGCAGTTTATGGGACAGACCCACTGAAGCTTTCTTT
CASSLWDRPTEAFF
>TRBV29-1|TRBJ2-1|many|TRBD2
TGCAGCTGTTCCGGGACTAGCTACAATGAGCAGTTCTTC
CSCSGTSYNEQFF
>TRBV7-9|TRBJ1-6|.|.
TGTGCCAGCAGCGACGGGAGTCCTGGTAATTCACCCCTCCACTTT
CASSDGSPGNSPLHF
>TRBV4-2|TRBJ1-4|.|.
TGTGCCAGCAGCCCTCGGACGGACTCTGCAACTAATGAAAAACTGTTTTTT
CASSPRTDSATNEKLFF
>TRBV2|TRBJ2-3|.|.
TGTGCCAGCAGTGATCGAAGCAGAGAAGTTGCAACCTACTTACGCGACTACACAGATACGCAGTATTTT
CASSDRSREVATYLRDYTDTQYF
>TRBV20-1|TRBJ2-1|many|.
TGCAGTGCTAGGAGCGATCCGGCCAATGAGCAGTTCTTC
CSARSDPANEQFF
>TRBV20-1|TRBJ2-5|many|.
TGCAGTGCTAGAGACACAGGGAGCCCACAAGAGACCCAGTACTTC
CSARDTGSPQETQYF
>TRBV30|TRBJ2-2|.|.
TGTGCCTGGAGTGTGCGGGACACCGGGGAGCTGTTTTTT
CAWSVRDTGELFF
>TRBV9|TRBJ2-7|.|.
TGTGCCAGCAGTCCCCACTTAGATGCCTACGAGCAGTACTTC
CASSPHLDAYEQYF
>TRBV18|TRBJ2-7|once|.
TGTGCCAGCTCACCGGACAGCGGGGAGCTCTACGAGCAGTACTTC
CASSPDSGELYEQYF
>TRBV6-1|TRBJ2-1|once|TRBD2
TGTGCCAGCAGTGAAGCGCTGACTGGGCTAGCGGCCTACAATGAGCAGTTCTTC
CASSEALTGLAAYNEQFF
>TRBV6-1|TRBJ1-2|few|.
TGTGCCAGCAGCACAGGGTGGAGTGGCTACACCTTC
CASSTGWSGYTF
>TRBV28|TRBJ2-7|.|.
TGTGCCAGCAGTTTCATGGGTCAGGGACGGGTCCACGAGCAGTACTTC
CASSFMGQGRVHEQYF
>TRBV11-3|TRBJ2-3|few|.
TGTGCCAGCAGCTGGGACGCCAGCACAGATACGCAGTATTTT
CASSWDASTDTQYF
>TRBV14|TRBJ2-1|few|.
TGTGCCAGCAGCCAAGGGATGGGCTGGCGTGAGCAGTTCTTC
CASSQGMGWREQFF
>TRBV7-6|TRBJ2-5|few|.
TGTGCCAGCAGCTTAGGGCGGCCGAGGGTGGAGACCCAGTACTTC
CASSLGRPRVETQYF
>TRBV2|TRBJ1-2|many|TRBD1
TGTGCCAGCAGTGAAATGAGGCAGGGGGCAGGTGGCTACACCTTC
CASSEMRQGAGGYTF
>TRBV2|TRBJ2-7|.|TRBD2
TGTGCCAGCAGTGGACTAGCACAACGCTACGAGCAGTACTTC
CASSGLAQRYEQYF
>TRBV20-1|TRBJ2-1|few|.
TGCAGTGCTAGTATGGGAGTCATCAACAATGAGCAGTTCTTC
CSASMGVINNEQFF
>TRBV2|TRBJ1-1|few|TRBD1
TGTGCCAGCAGTGTAGCAGGGGGCTGGTCGGGAGCTTTCTTT
CASSVAGGWSGAFF
>TRBV28|TRBJ1-5|many|.
TGTGCCAGCAGTTTACCCACCGGGTCCGGCAATCAGCCCCAGCATTTT
CASSLPTGSGNQPQHF
>TRBV4-1|TRBJ2-1|.|TRBD1
TGCGCCAGCAGCCCGCGGACAGGGGGCCCGGGAACATACAATGAGCAGTTCTTC
CASSPRTGGPGTYNEQFF
>TRBV20-1|TRBJ2-2|.|TRBD2
TGCAGTACCAGAAGCGGGAGGAACACCGGGGAGCTGTTTTTT
CSTRSGRNTGELFF
>TRBV2|TRBJ2-7|many|.
TGTGCCAGTTCGGGGGACGGAGGTTCCTACGAGCAGTACTTC
CASSGDGGSYEQYF
>TRBV12-3/TRBV12-4|TRBJ1-2|many|TRBD1
TGTGCCAGCAGGGGGACAGGGACCATTAACTATGGCTACACCTTC
CASRGTGTINYGYTF
>TRBV5-1|TRBJ1-2|many|.
TGCGCCAGCAGCTTGGCGCGTTACGGGTATGGCTACACCTTC
CASSLARYGYGYTF
>TRBV20-1|TRBJ2-7|few|TRBD2
TGCAGTGCTAGAGATTGGAACCCCAGCGGGAGGCGCTCCTACGAGCAGTACTTC
CSARDWNPSGRRSYEQYF
>TRBV28|TRBJ2-3|many|TRBD2
TGTGCCAGCGAAACTAGCGGGACGACAGATACGCAGTATTTT
CASETSGTTDTQYF